A single sample is the source of the 10 T cell receptor beta chains below, sequenced in a study of blood T cell repertoires in COVID-19. Sequenced by immunoSEQ multiplex PCR; TCRdb stores in-frame clones only, minus some. Among about 300,000 clones, roughly 86% were seen once, and the ten largest hold around 1.4%. The sequenced sample consisted of peripheral blood. The receptors shown here come from an older man with acute or convalescent COVID-19.

V usage is TRBV28 and J usage is TRBJ1-6; D is ambiguous. Trimming took off 7 bases at V and 6 bases at J, with 7 bases between the two ends. CDR1 and CDR2 (germline): MDHEN, SYDVKM. The CDR3 is made up of 12 amino acids. The CDR3 sequence: CASIRLNSPLHF. The CDR3 region has the DNA TGTGCCAGCATCAGACTTAATTCACCCCTCCACTTT.

The chain couples TRBV10-3 to TRBJ1-1, with D uncertain. Germline loops: CDR1 ENHRY, CDR2 SYGVKD. V was cut by 0 bases and J by 0 bases, with 8 bases left in between. The CDR3 is made up of 15 amino acids. The DNA of the CDR3 is TGTGCCATCAGTGAGTCGCAGACTATGAACACTGAAGCTTTCTTT. It encodes CAISESQTMNTEAFF.

This clone occurred once. V is TRBV4-3 and J is TRBJ1-4, with no clear D. V lost 0 bases and J 8 bases, leaving 13 bases between the germline ends. This CDR3 has 15 amino acids. Germline V gene data show CDR1 as LGHNA and CDR2 as YSLEER. CDR3 sequence reads: CASSQDTPPREKLFF. In DNA form, the CDR3 reads TGCGCCAGCAGCCAAGATACCCCTCCCAGGGAAAAACTGTTTTTT.

The chain is built from TRBV30 and TRBJ1-3, with D tentatively TRBD1 (5 bases). This CDR3 contains 16 residues. CDR1 is GTSNPN, CDR2 SVGIG, per germline (reference sequence). Trimming cost V 2 bases and J 0 bases, with 14 bases left between them. This chain's CDR3 is CAWSYQGLLSGNTIYF. The CDR3 bases are TGTGCCTGGAGTTACCAGGGCCTCCTCTCTGGAAACACCATATATTTT.

The chain carries TRBV7-9 and TRBJ1-6; D perhaps matches TRBD1 (5 bases). Trimming removed 3 bases from V and 7 bases from J, with 10 bases in between. This CDR3 contains 14 residues. Germline CDR1 and CDR2: SEHNR and FQNEAQ (reference sequence). The CDR3 sequence: CASSFEEGNSPLHF. The DNA for the CDR3 is TGTGCCAGCAGCTTCGAGGAGGGGAATTCACCCCTCCACTTT.

This chain connects TRBV5-6 to TRBJ1-2; a weak D match, TRBD1 (5 bases). This CDR3 has 11 amino acids. CDR1 and CDR2 (germline): SGHDT, YYEEEE. Trimming took 4 bases from V and 5 from J, leaving 6 bases between them. The CDR3 DNA reads TGTGCCAGCAGCCGACAGTATGGCTACACCTTC. Its protein product is CASSRQYGYTF.

The rearrangement joins TRBV5-1 to TRBJ2-1, with TRBD1 identical over 8 bases. V shed 7 bases and J 10 bases; nucleotides not matched to a gene: 22. Per germline, CDR1 SGHRS and CDR2 YFSETQ. This CDR3 has 17 residues. The CDR3 here is CASSTYTGTGGREEQFF. In DNA form, the CDR3 reads TGCGCCAGCTCCACTTATACCGGGACAGGCGGCCGGGAGGAGCAGTTCTTC.

The chain employs TRBV4-3 and TRBJ2-3; tentatively, D is TRBD1 (6 bases). V shed 5 bases and J shed 2 bases, with 11 bases lying between them. This CDR3 comprises 14 residues. Germline V gene data show CDR1 as LGHNA and CDR2 as YSLEER. CDR3 nucleotides: TGCGCCAGCAGCTCCAACAGGGTCACAGATACGCAGTATTTT. It encodes CASSSNRVTDTQYF.

This clone came up a few times. This chain joins TRBV7-2 and TRBJ2-5; TRBD2 matches 11 bases. Germline values: CDR1 SGHTA, CDR2 FQGNSA. The J segment lost 4 bases and the V segment lost 0 bases, leaving 4 bases of the junction unmatched. The CDR3 has 16 residues. The CDR3 DNA reads TGTGCCAGCAGCTTAGCGGAACTAGCGGGAGTAGAGACCCAGTACTTC. This sequence encodes CASSLAELAGVETQYF.

This clone occurred once. An end of the junction differs from the germline gene, which may be a read error. The chain combines TRBV7-9 with TRBJ1-3, with 9 bases that match TRBD1. CDR1 SEHNR and CDR2 FQNEAQ come from the germline V gene (reference sequence). The CDR3 has 16 amino acids. The CDR3: CASRFGQGISGNTIYF. The CDR3 DNA reads TGTGCCAGCCGCTTCGGACAGGGGATCTCTGGAAACACCATATATTTT.